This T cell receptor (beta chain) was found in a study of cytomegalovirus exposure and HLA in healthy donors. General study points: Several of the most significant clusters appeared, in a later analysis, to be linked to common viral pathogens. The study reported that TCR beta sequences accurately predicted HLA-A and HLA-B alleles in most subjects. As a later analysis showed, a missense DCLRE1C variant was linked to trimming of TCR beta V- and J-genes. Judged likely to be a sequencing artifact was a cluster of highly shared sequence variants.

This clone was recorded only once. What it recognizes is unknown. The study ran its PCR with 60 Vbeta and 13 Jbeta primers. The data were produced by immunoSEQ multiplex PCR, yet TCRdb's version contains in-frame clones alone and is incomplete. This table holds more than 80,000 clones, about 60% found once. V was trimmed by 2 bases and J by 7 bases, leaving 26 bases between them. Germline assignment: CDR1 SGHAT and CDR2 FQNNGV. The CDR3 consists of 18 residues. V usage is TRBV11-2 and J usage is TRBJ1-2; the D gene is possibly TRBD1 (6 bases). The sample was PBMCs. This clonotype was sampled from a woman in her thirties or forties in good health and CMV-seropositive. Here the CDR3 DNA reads TGTGCCAGCAGCTTAAACTGGGGGGGGCAGGGCTCGGAGGGTGGCTACACCTTC. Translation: CASSLNWGGQGSEGGYTF.